The sequence of this T cell receptor beta chain was determined in a study of T cells in Graves' hyperthyroidism and ophthalmopathy. The investigators amplified TCR beta CDR3 regions from RNA transcripts. The TCR CDR3 first-round RT-PCR relied on the HTBI primer set. TCRdb reprocessed the multiplex PCR reads with MiXCR, giving one entry per CDR3 protein. The sample has a few hundred thousand distinct CDR3 sequences, around 20% seen once. The germline V gene has CDR1 SGHRS and CDR2 YFSETQ. Trimming removed 4 bases from V and 3 bases from J; junction bases left unmatched: 8. There are 15 residues in the CDR3. Exclusion of patients followed from uncontrolled infection, other autoimmune disease, pregnancy or lactation.

The sequencing sample was made of blood. The V and J genes are TRBV5-1 and TRBJ2-7; TRBD2 matches 9 bases. The origin of this receptor is a man between 18 and 35 years old with Graves' ophthalmopathy. The DNA of the CDR3 is TGCGCCAGCAGCAAAACTAGCGGGCGAAACTACGAGCAGTACTTC. Translating gives CASSKTSGRNYEQYF.